The sequence of this TCR beta chain was determined in a study of cytomegalovirus exposure and HLA in healthy donors. V shed 2 bases, J shed 7 bases, and the junction held 10 bases outside the gene matches. Germline-derived CDR1 and CDR2 are SNHLY and FYNNEI. The CDR3 covers 17 residues. Healthy bone marrow donors made up the donor group. This PCR relied on a set of 60 Vbeta primers and 13 Jbeta primers. Sequenced by immunoSEQ multiplex PCR; TCRdb stores in-frame clones only, minus some. Among about 200,000 clones listed, over 80% were seen once. This receptor was taken from a boy aged 2 to 9 in good health and CMV-seronegative. The rearrangement joins TRBV2 to TRBJ2-1; TRBD2 matches 11 bases. The sample was PBMCs. Written as DNA, the CDR3 is TGTGCCAGCAGTGAAAAAGTCCTAGCGGGGGGTAGAAATGAGCAGTTCTTC. Translated, it gives CASSEKVLAGGRNEQFF.